Below are 5 T cell receptor beta chains sequenced from a single sample in a study of OX40 agonist ivuxolimab in advanced cancers. Here immunoSEQ multiplex PCR was the method, and the copy in TCRdb shows in-frame clones only, minus some. The repertoire holds tens of thousands of clones, with approximately 80% as singletons. The starting material was CD4+ or CD8+ T cells sorted from blood, obtained in a trial of the OX40 agonist ivuxolimab. All receptors come from an adult with an advanced solid tumor such as melanoma, head and neck, liver or kidney cancer.

The chain recombines TRBV7-2 with TRBJ2-7; 10 nucleotides align to TRBD1. V was pared by 5 bases and J by 4 bases, with 5 bases of the junction left unmatched. Per germline, CDR1 SGHTA and CDR2 FQGNSA. The CDR3 runs to 14 residues. CDR3 nucleotide sequence: TGTGCCAGCAGCCCCGACAGGGGGCGGTACGAGCAGTACTTC. This codes for CASSPDRGRYEQYF.

V and J are TRBV5-6 and TRBJ2-1, with a possible D match to TRBD2 (5 bases). V lost 4 bases, J lost 5 bases, and 16 bases lay in between. CDR1 and CDR2 from the germline V gene are SGHDT and YYEEEE. The CDR3 runs to 15 residues. The CDR3 loop reads CASSRTGNIHNEQFF. Here the CDR3 DNA reads TGTGCCAGCAGCCGGACGGGAAATATACACAATGAGCAGTTCTTC. Together with reference TRBV5-6 and TRBJ2-1, the CDR3 gives the full variable domain: DAGVTQSPTHLIKTRGQQVTLRCSPKSGHDTVSWYQQALGQGPQFIFQYYEEEERQRGNFPDRFSGHQFPNYSSELNVNALLLGDSALYLCASSRTGNIHNEQFFGPGTRLTVL.

The rearrangement joins TRBV19 to TRBJ1-2; D is uncertain. The CDR3 consists of 14 residues. CDR1 and CDR2 from the germline V gene are LNHDA and SQIVND (reference sequence). Trimming left V 2 bases short and J 4 bases short, with 11 bases between. In DNA, the CDR3 is TGTGCCAGTAGTATAAGAGGCCCCCTCTATGGCTACACCTTC. It yields the protein CASSIRGPLYGYTF.

The chain combines TRBV9 with TRBJ1-1; 7 bases fit TRBD1. Germline V CDR1 and CDR2: SGDLS, YYNGEE. Losses at the gene ends were 4 bases for V and 1 base for J; bases not matched to a gene: 7. CDR3 length equals 15 residues. CDR3: CASSPRSGGNTEAFF. The DNA for the CDR3 is TGTGCCAGCAGCCCCCGATCAGGGGGGAACACTGAAGCTTTCTTT.

The CDR3 protein is CAISKDRTPLAKNIQYF. The CDR3 DNA follows: TGTGCCATCAGCAAGGACAGGACCCCACTAGCCAAAAACATTCAGTACTTC. The chain recombines TRBV10-3 with TRBJ2-4; 7 nucleotides agree with TRBD1. CDR1 is ENHRY and CDR2 is SYGVKD in the germline V gene. The V and J ends lost 6 bases and 0 bases, in that order; junction bases with no gene match: 11. The CDR3 spans 17 residues.